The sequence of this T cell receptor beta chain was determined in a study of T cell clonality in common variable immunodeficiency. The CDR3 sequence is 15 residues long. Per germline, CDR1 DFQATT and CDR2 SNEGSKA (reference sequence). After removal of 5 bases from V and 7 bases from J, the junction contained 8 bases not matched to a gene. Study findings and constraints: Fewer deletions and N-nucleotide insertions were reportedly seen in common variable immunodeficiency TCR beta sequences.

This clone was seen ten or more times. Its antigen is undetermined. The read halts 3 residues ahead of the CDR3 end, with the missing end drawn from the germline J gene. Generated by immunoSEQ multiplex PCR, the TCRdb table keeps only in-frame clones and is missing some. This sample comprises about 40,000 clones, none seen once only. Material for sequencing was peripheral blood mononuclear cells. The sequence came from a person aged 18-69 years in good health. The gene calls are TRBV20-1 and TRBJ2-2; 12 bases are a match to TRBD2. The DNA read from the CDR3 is TGCAGTGCTCCCCTAGCGGGAGGGCCGGTCGGGGAG. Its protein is CSAPLAGGPVGE. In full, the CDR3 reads CSAPLAGGPVGELFF.